This entry is about one T cell receptor (beta chain). The antigen it recognizes is unknown. It has no much larger one-base neighbor in the sample; base qualities were not kept. Reading the label with the study, this specimen's time point is: roughly 2 years on ibrutinib. For TCR beta library preparation, approximately 2 micrograms of genomic DNA was extracted from cryopreserved PBMCs. Longitudinal blood samples from CLL patients on ibrutinib monotherapy underwent high-throughput TCR beta sequencing. The patients took part in an open-label, single-center phase 2 trial of ibrutinib monotherapy. The record originates from a study of cytotoxic CD8 clonotypes in ibrutinib-treated CLL (dated by TCRdb to 2020 to 2022). With regard to the full study: In this cohort, about 15 patients were treatment-naive and about a dozen were relapsed/refractory, while around 17 had unmutated IGHV. Samples averaged about 260,000 productive templates and 94,082 productive rearrangements. Every sample from remission and from progressive disease was obtained while the patients were still on ibrutinib. Cryopreserved peripheral blood mononuclear cells were obtained before treatment, at response, and at either sustained remission or disease progression. Response samples were taken after a median of around 13 months on treatment, ranging from about 6 to 36 months. Partial responses were observed in some 24 patients and complete responses in 2; after a median follow-up of 68 months, remission was maintained in 14 patients and progression was observed in approximately 12. Longitudinal samples were available for 26 of the 86 trial participants. Results and caveats for the whole study, not just this receptor: Lymph node repertoires were not examined, and the timing of sampling was not matched between patients in sustained remission and those whose disease progressed. Baseline clonality exceeded that of age-matched healthy donors and correlated strongly with circulating CD8+ T-cell counts. Clonality increased at ibrutinib response, stayed stable in sustained remission, and fell back toward baseline at progression. Public clonotypes were found to be uncommon and were observed to contract or remain stable during treatment; the increase in clonality was shown to reflect expansion of private clonotypes at ibrutinib response.

From the germline V gene (reference sequence), CDR1 is PRHDT and CDR2 is FYEKMQ. From the cysteine up to the phenylalanine, the CDR3 has a length of 12 residues. The CDR3 DNA has 36 bases and is translated from base 1. V is cut by 0 bases and J by 7 bases, and the space between the germline ends is 6 bases. The goal of deep resolution MiSeq sequencing was a depth between 1 in 1 million and 1 in 200,000 T cells, and coverage averaged 10x per clonotype. The immunoSEQ hsTCRB Kit was used to generate TCR beta libraries. Per the authors' processing: ImmunoSEQ Data Assistant and ImmunoSEQ Analyzer were used for data analysis, and V, D and J genes were assigned according to IMGT definitions. Clonality, which ranges from 0 to 1, was calculated as one minus the normalized Shannon entropy of productive rearrangement frequencies. Only overrepresented clonotypes making up at least 0.05% of the repertoire of each patient were included in the public clonotype analysis. Thirteen age-matched healthy donor repertoires from immuneACCESS were used as controls for clonality. TCRdb's version of the immuneACCESS table is confined to in-frame rearrangements and falls short of the full clone set. An unresolved V gene accounts for under half of the shortfall where checked; the remainder is of unknown origin. V and J calls plus clone size are reproduced from that table; the DNA served to infer D and trimming. The sample table records 250,000 or so clones; 70% of these occur just once. Of the sample, approximately 15% is held by the ten largest clones.

The V and J segments used are TRBV13 and TRBJ1-2; the D region possibly corresponds to TRBD1 (5 bases align). This sample comprised PBMCs, obtained after 24 months of ibrutinib treatment. The sequence was collected from a human donor with chronic lymphocytic leukemia. The CDR3: CASSLGQVGYTF. The sequence in DNA is TGTGCCAGCAGCTTAGGACAGGTTGGCTACACCTTC.